A selection of T cell receptor beta chains follows, all from one sample in a study of identical twins. Using its own MiXCR run on the 5' RACE reads, TCRdb lists one record per CDR3 protein. The table records 570,000 or so distinct CDR3 sequences, over 8.5% of them present only once. Another study also made use of these data, one on yellow fever vaccine responses in identical twins.

The sequencing input was PBMCs. The source is a woman between 18 and 29 years old in good health. The CDR3 runs from the conserved cysteine through the conserved F or W. D genes are given only for firm matches. Clone size is not always given. Where it is, it says once, few, many or a class for expanded clones.

cdr3_nt | cdr3_aa | d_call | j_call | v_call | clone_size
TGCAGCGTTGGGGTTAGCTCGTCAGGGGCCAACGTCCTGACTTTC | CSVGVSSSGANVLTF | . | TRBJ2-6 | TRBV29-1 | few
TGTGCCACCAGCAGAGAAGGGGACAGTGCCACTTATGGCTACACCTTC | CATSREGDSATYGYTF | TRBD1 | TRBJ1-2 | TRBV15 | .
TGTGCCAGCAGTGAAAGATCGGGGCTGGGTAACAATGAGCAGTTCTTC | CASSERSGLGNNEQFF | . | TRBJ2-1 | TRBV2 | many
TGCAGCGTTGATCAGGGGGAATTCGACAATGAGCAGTTCTTC | CSVDQGEFDNEQFF | TRBD1 | TRBJ2-1 | TRBV29-1 | .
TGTGCCAGCAGACCAACCGGGACCTTAGTTTCGGATACGCAGTATTTT | CASRPTGTLVSDTQYF | . | TRBJ2-3 | TRBV6-2/TRBV6-3 | .
TGTGCCAGCAGTTCTTTCCGGACTGCCTCCGGGTACGAGCAGTACTTC | CASSSFRTASGYEQYF | . | TRBJ2-7 | TRBV28 | .
TGTGCCAGCAGTTACTCGGACCGTGCTAGGACTGAAGCTTTCTTT | CASSYSDRARTEAFF | . | TRBJ1-1 | TRBV6-5 | many
TGCAGCGCCTTAGCGGGAGGCCGCACAGATACGCAGTATTTT | CSALAGGRTDTQYF | TRBD2 | TRBJ2-3 | TRBV29-1 | many
TGTGCCAGCAGCTTAGGTTGGGGGGCCGGGCTCCAAGAGACCCAGTACTTC | CASSLGWGAGLQETQYF | . | TRBJ2-5 | TRBV7-2 | .
TGTGCCAGCAGCCGCCGGGGGGGTCGGACCTTAGGCGAGCAGTACTTC | CASSRRGGRTLGEQYF | TRBD2 | TRBJ2-7 | TRBV12-3/TRBV12-4 | few
TGTGCCAGCAGCTCCCCTCCGTCGGAGACCCAGTACTTC | CASSSPPSETQYF | . | TRBJ2-5 | TRBV11-3 | .
TGTGCCAGCACAACGCGGCAACCCAAAAACATTCAGTACTTC | CASTTRQPKNIQYF | . | TRBJ2-4 | TRBV2 | .
TGTGCCAGCTCACCGCGCGAGTCGGTGGGTAGATCACCCCTCCACTTT | CASSPRESVGRSPLHF | . | TRBJ1-6 | TRBV18 | .
TGTGCCAGCAGCCAAATCCCGGGACAGGGACGGAATGAGCAGTTCTTC | CASSQIPGQGRNEQFF | TRBD1 | TRBJ2-1 | TRBV3-1 | many
TGTGCCAGCGGCGCCCGGTGGGGGACCGGCATCTTGGTGGCGACCCAGTACTTC | CASGARWGTGILVATQYF | . | TRBJ2-5 | TRBV28 | few
TGTGCCAGCAGCTTGGGGACACCGGTTGAAGAGCAGTACTTC | CASSLGTPVEEQYF | . | TRBJ2-7 | TRBV7-9 | many
TGTGCCAGCAGCTCCTCTAGCGGCTACGAGCAGTACTTC | CASSSSSGYEQYF | TRBD2 | TRBJ2-7 | TRBV7-2 | .
TGTGCCAGCACTATGAACTACAATGAGCAGTTCTTC | CASTMNYNEQFF | . | TRBJ2-1 | TRBV12-3/TRBV12-4 | few
TGTGCCAGCAGGCTACAGATGGGCACTGAAGCTCTCTTT | CASRLQMGTEALF | . | TRBJ1-1 | TRBV2 | .
TGTGCCAGCAAATCCCCCCGTTGGCGGGGAACCACAGATACGCAGTATTTT | CASKSPRWRGTTDTQYF | . | TRBJ2-3 | TRBV6-1 | few
TGTGCCTGGAGTGCGTCTAACTATGGCTACACCTTC | CAWSASNYGYTF | . | TRBJ1-2 | TRBV30 | .
TGTGCCAGCAGCCAAGATCTCCGGACGAACACTGAAGCTTTCTTT | CASSQDLRTNTEAFF | . | TRBJ1-1 | TRBV3-1 | .
TGTGCCAGCAGCCGGACAGGAGGACAGCCCCAGCATTTT | CASSRTGGQPQHF | TRBD1 | TRBJ1-5 | TRBV12-3/TRBV12-4 | many
TGTGCCAGCCTTCCCGTGGCGGGGGGCCGCACAGATACGCAGTATTTT | CASLPVAGGRTDTQYF | TRBD2 | TRBJ2-3 | TRBV6-1 | few
TGTGCCAGCAGGCCCTCCGGGGGGCGGGTGGCGCAGTACTTC | CASRPSGGRVAQYF | . | TRBJ2-7 | TRBV3-1 | .
TGTGCCAGCAGCTGGGGGTCTTCGGACTTCGGCACAGATACGCAGTATTTT | CASSWGSSDFGTDTQYF | . | TRBJ2-3 | TRBV5-6 | .
TGTGCCATCAGTGAAGTCAGCACAGATACGCAGTATTTT | CAISEVSTDTQYF | . | TRBJ2-3 | TRBV10-3 | .
TGTGCCAGCAGGCGTGTCCTAGCCAAAAACATTCAGTACTTC | CASRRVLAKNIQYF | . | TRBJ2-4 | TRBV2 | many
TGTGCCAGCAGCCAGAGCCTCTACGAGCAGTACTTC | CASSQSLYEQYF | . | TRBJ2-7 | TRBV12-3/TRBV12-4 | many
TGCAGCGTTCGACGCGGGACAGGGGTTATTGTGGCCGGGAATGAGCAGTTCTTC | CSVRRGTGVIVAGNEQFF | TRBD1 | TRBJ2-1 | TRBV29-1 | many
TGTGCCAGCAGGCCTAACAGGGGCGTCTCCTACGAGCAGTACTTC | CASRPNRGVSYEQYF | TRBD1 | TRBJ2-7 | TRBV2 | few
TGTGCCAGGGGCCCGGAGGGACCGTTGAACTATGGCTACACCTTC | CARGPEGPLNYGYTF | . | TRBJ1-2 | TRBV5-5 | .
TGTGCCAGCAGCTTAGTAGCAGGGCCTTCCTACGAGCAGTACTTC | CASSLVAGPSYEQYF | . | TRBJ2-7 | TRBV7-9 | many
TGTGCCAGCAGTGAATCTGGGCCGGGGGGGCTCGAGACCCAGTACTTC | CASSESGPGGLETQYF | TRBD2 | TRBJ2-5 | TRBV2 | .
TGCGCCAGCAGCTTGGCCGGGTCCTTCGACTCTGGGGCCAACGTCCTGACTTTC | CASSLAGSFDSGANVLTF | . | TRBJ2-6 | TRBV5-1 | .
TGTGCCAGCAGCTTAGTGGGGTCGCAGTATTTT | CASSLVGSQYF | . | TRBJ2-3 | TRBV7-2 | many
TGTGCCAGCAGCTTAGCTAATAGCGGGGGGGCCAATGAGCAGTTCTTC | CASSLANSGGANEQFF | TRBD2 | TRBJ2-1 | TRBV7-4 | few
TGTGCCAGCAGCCTACACCCGGCAGAGTCCTACGAGCAGTACTTC | CASSLHPAESYEQYF | . | TRBJ2-7 | TRBV28 | .
TGTGCCAGCAGTCGCCGACTAACTGATGAGCAGTTCTTC | CASSRRLTDEQFF | . | TRBJ2-1 | TRBV12-3/TRBV12-4 | many
TGTGCCAGCAGTTGGACAAGCGGGAGGGCCGCTACGGAAGAGCAGTTCTTC | CASSWTSGRAATEEQFF | TRBD2 | TRBJ2-1 | TRBV11-2 | few
TGTGCCATCAGTGAGTCGACAGGAATCTACGAGCAGTACTTC | CAISESTGIYEQYF | . | TRBJ2-7 | TRBV10-3 | many
TGTGCCAGCAGTTTTTTGGGGGGCGTCAATGGCTACACCTTC | CASSFLGGVNGYTF | . | TRBJ1-2 | TRBV6-2/TRBV6-3 | few
TGTGCCAGCAATCCTTATAGCACAGATACGCAGTATTTT | CASNPYSTDTQYF | . | TRBJ2-3 | TRBV25-1 | .
TGTGCCAGCAGTCGAGACAGCGGCTACACCTTC | CASSRDSGYTF | . | TRBJ1-2 | TRBV12-3/TRBV12-4 | many
TGCGCCAGCAGCAGTGCCGGGGCAGGGGCTGAAGCTTTCTTT | CASSSAGAGAEAFF | . | TRBJ1-1 | TRBV5-1 | many
TGTGCCAGCAGCTTGGCCATCGCCTGGGGGTACAATGAGCAGTTCTTC | CASSLAIAWGYNEQFF | . | TRBJ2-1 | TRBV5-5 | few
TGCAGTGCTAGAGAGCAGCTAGGACGGAAGTTACCCTATGGCTACACCTTC | CSAREQLGRKLPYGYTF | . | TRBJ1-2 | TRBV20-1 | many
TGCAGTGCTAGGAGACATCTAGCGGGAGGAACCCCCTACAATGAGCAGTTCTTC | CSARRHLAGGTPYNEQFF | TRBD2 | TRBJ2-1 | TRBV20-1 | few
TGCAGGCGAGGGATTTCGATTCCCCTCGAGCAGTACTTC | CRRGISIPLEQYF | . | TRBJ2-7 | TRBV29-1 | few
TGTGCCAGCAGCTTAGTTAGCGCAGAGACCCAGTACTTC | CASSLVSAETQYF | . | TRBJ2-5 | TRBV7-9 | few
TGTGCCAGCAGCCAAGATCGCCCGGGGGACACCAAAAACATTCAGTACTTC | CASSQDRPGDTKNIQYF | . | TRBJ2-4 | TRBV14 | .
TGTGCCAGCAGCGGAGACTGGACGCAACGCACAGATACGCAGTATTTT | CASSGDWTQRTDTQYF | . | TRBJ2-3 | TRBV27 | many
TGTGCCAGCAGCCCCCGGGGTAGGGATGAGACCCAGTACTTC | CASSPRGRDETQYF | . | TRBJ2-5 | TRBV7-9 | few
TGTGCCAGCAGCGCGGACAGGGGCGAGCAGTACTTC | CASSADRGEQYF | TRBD1 | TRBJ2-7 | TRBV7-9 | .
TGTGCCAGCAGTCTCCGGCAGGGCCAGGCGCAGTACTTC | CASSLRQGQAQYF | . | TRBJ2-7 | TRBV28 | many